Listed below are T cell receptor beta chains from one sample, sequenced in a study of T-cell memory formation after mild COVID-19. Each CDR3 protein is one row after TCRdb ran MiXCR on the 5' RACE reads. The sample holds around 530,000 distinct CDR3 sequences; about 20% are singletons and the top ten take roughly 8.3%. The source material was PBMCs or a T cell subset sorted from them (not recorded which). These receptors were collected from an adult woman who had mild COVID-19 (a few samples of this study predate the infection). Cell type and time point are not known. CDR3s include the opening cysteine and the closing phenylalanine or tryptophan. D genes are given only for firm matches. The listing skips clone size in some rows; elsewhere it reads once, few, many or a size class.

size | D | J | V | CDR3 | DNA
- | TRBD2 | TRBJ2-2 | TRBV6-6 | CASRNSGGPELFF | TGTGCCAGCAGGAATAGCGGGGGTCCTGAGCTGTTTTTT
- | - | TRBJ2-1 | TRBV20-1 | CSAGDGSGYNEQFF | TGCAGTGCTGGGGACGGGAGCGGCTACAATGAGCAGTTCTTC
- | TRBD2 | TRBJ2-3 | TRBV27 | CASRTTSGGATDTQYF | TGTGCCAGCAGGACCACGAGCGGGGGGGCGACAGATACGCAGTATTTT
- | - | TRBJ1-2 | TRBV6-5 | CASSYSAGANYGYTF | TGTGCCAGCAGTTACTCGGCGGGGGCGAACTATGGCTACACCTTC
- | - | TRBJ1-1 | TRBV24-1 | CATSPGRSTEAFF | TGTGCCACCAGCCCGGGACGGTCCACTGAAGCTTTCTTT
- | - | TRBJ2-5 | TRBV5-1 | CASSWNAGYQETQYF | TGCGCCAGCAGCTGGAATGCTGGATACCAAGAGACCCAGTACTTC
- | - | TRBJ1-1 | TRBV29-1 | CSGSDGGNTEAFF | TGCAGCGGTTCTGACGGGGGGAACACTGAAGCTTTCTTT
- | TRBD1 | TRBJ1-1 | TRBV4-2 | CASSQEGTGGTEAFF | TGTGCCAGCAGCCAAGAGGGGACAGGCGGCACTGAAGCTTTCTTT
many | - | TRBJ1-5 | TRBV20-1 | CSASVGLGNQPQHF | TGCAGTGCTAGTGTGGGGCTAGGCAATCAGCCCCAGCATTTT
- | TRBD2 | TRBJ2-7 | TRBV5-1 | CASSSDNRGGAYEQYF | TGCGCCAGCAGCTCCGATAACCGGGGGGGCGCCTACGAGCAGTACTTC
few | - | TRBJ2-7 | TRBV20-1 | CSAPLPYEQYF | TGCAGTGCCCCACTCCCCTACGAGCAGTACTTC
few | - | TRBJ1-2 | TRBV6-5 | CASSSQQVLGLNYGYTF | TGTGCCAGCAGTTCTCAGCAGGTTCTCGGGTTGAACTATGGCTACACCTTC
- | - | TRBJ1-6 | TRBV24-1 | CATSAGTASNSPLHF | TGTGCCACCAGTGCTGGGACTGCGTCGAATTCACCCCTCCACTTT
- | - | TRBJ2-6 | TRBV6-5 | CASSYSAQYSGANVLTF | TGTGCCAGCAGTTACTCGGCGCAGTACTCTGGGGCCAACGTCCTGACTTTC
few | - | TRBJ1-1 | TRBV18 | CASSPNFYRATEAFF | TGTGCCAGCTCACCAAATTTTTACAGGGCCACTGAAGCTTTCTTT
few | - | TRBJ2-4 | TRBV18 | CASSPPRGAAAKNIQYF | TGTGCCAGCTCACCACCTCGAGGGGCCGCCGCCAAAAACATTCAGTACTTC
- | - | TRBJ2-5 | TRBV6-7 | CAGGAGRQETQYF | TGTGCCGGCGGGGCGGGCAGACAAGAGACCCAGTACTTC
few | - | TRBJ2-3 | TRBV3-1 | CASSQVVTTDTQYF | TGTGCCAGCAGCCAAGTAGTGACCACAGATACGCAGTATTTT
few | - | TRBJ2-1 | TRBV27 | CASRNSGRSYNEQFF | TGTGCCAGCAGGAATAGCGGCCGGTCCTACAATGAGCAGTTCTTC
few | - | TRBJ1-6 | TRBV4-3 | CASSHKSAGEYNSPLHF | TGCGCCAGCAGCCACAAGAGCGCGGGGGAGTATAATTCACCCCTCCACTTT
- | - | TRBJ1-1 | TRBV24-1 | CATEGHSNTEAFF | TGTGCCACCGAAGGACACTCGAACACTGAAGCTTTCTTT
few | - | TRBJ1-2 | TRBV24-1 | CATSDTLGGLWSYTF | TGTGCCACCAGTGACACTCTAGGAGGGCTGTGGAGCTACACCTTC
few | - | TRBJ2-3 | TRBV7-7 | CASSFTQYF | TGTGCCAGCAGCTTTACGCAGTATTTT
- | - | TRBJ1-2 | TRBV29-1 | CSGQVSDGYTF | TGCAGCGGACAGGTGAGCGATGGCTACACCTTC
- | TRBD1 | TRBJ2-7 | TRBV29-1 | CSVQRQGNSYEQYF | TGCAGCGTGCAACGACAGGGAAACTCCTACGAGCAGTACTTC
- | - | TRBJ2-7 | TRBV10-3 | CAGGDYEQYF | TGTGCCGGGGGAGACTACGAGCAGTACTTC
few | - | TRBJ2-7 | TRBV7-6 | CASSLTRISEQYF | TGTGCCAGCAGCTTGACTAGGATCTCCGAGCAGTACTTC
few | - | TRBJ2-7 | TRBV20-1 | CSARGQESSYEQYF | TGCAGTGCTAGAGGACAGGAATCTTCCTACGAGCAGTACTTC
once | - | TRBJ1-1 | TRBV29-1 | CSVESGLGAFF | TGCAGCGTTGAAAGTGGGCTTGGAGCTTTCTTT
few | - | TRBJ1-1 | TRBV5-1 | CASSLEGVEGRTEAFF | TGCGCCAGCAGCTTGGAAGGAGTGGAGGGAAGGACTGAAGCTTTCTTT
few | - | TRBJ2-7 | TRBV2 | CASTRGYYEQYF | TGTGCCAGCACCAGGGGATACTACGAGCAGTACTTC
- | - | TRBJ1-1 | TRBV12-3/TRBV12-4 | CASSLEGGAAEAFF | TGTGCCAGCAGTTTAGAGGGGGGGGCGGCTGAAGCTTTCTTT
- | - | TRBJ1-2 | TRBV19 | CASSIFAANYGYTF | TGTGCCAGTAGTATCTTTGCAGCTAACTATGGCTACACCTTC